This TCR beta chain was captured by sequencing in a study of blood T cell repertoires in COVID-19. In the authors' workflow: How many nucleated cells were present was estimated from reference gene primer amplification. The data were produced by immunoSEQ multiplex PCR, yet TCRdb's version contains in-frame clones alone and is incomplete. D and trimming come from the DNA, and the V and J calls and clone size come from that table. This sample yields about 200,000 clones, of which about four fifths are seen a single time; 10% to 15% belongs to the top ten. Recruits, aged roughly 18 to 100 years, lived in around 24 US areas. Participants reported their clinical history, and cohort assignment relied on those reports. For recovered donors of Cohort 3, there were two negative PCRs, clearance, or symptom resolution. Only one count was recorded for this clone. The CDR3 has 13 residues. J gave up 4 bases and V 3 bases, and 2 bases lay outside the gene matches. Germline V lookup: CDR1 MNHEY, CDR2 SMNVEV (reference sequence).

Sequenced input: PBMCs or T cells enriched from blood (not recorded which). The rearrangement uses TRBV27 and TRBJ2-5; TRBD1 agrees at 7 bases. The clonotype comes from a man aged 40-50 years who had recovered from COVID-19. CDR3 amino acids: CASSFGTAETQYF. The DNA of the CDR3 is TGTGCCAGCAGTTTCGGGACAGCAGAGACCCAGTACTTC.